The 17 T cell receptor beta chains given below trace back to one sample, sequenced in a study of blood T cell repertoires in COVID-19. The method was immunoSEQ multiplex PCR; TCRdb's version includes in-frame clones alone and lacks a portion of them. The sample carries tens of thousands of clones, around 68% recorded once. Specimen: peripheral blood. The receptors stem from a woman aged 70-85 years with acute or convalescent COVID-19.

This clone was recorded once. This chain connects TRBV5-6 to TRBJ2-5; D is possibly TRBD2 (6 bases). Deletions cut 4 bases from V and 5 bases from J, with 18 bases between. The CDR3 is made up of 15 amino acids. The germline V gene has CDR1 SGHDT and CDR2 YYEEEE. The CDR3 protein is CASSPGAGTRETQYF. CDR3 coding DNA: TGTGCCAGCAGCCCTGGCGCGGGGACGAGGGAGACCCAGTACTTC.

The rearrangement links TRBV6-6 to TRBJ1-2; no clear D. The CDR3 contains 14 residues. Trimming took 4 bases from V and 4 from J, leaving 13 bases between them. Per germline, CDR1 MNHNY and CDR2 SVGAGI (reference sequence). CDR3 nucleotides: TGTGCCAGCAGTTTGTATGACGGCGGCTATGGCTACACCTTC. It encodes CASSLYDGGYGYTF.

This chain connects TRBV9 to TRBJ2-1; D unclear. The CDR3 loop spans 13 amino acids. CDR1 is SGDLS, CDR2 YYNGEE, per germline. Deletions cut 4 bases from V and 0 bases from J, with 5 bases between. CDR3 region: CASSPRSYNEQFF. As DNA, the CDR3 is TGTGCCAGCAGCCCCCGCTCCTACAATGAGCAGTTCTTC.

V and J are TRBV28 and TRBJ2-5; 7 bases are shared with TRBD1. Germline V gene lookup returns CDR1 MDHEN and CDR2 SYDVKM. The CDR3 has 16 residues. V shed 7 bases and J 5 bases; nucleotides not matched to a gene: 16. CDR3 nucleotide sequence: TGTGCCAGCACTTCAGGGGAAGGGGGCACCAGGGAGACCCAGTACTTC. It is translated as CASTSGEGGTRETQYF.

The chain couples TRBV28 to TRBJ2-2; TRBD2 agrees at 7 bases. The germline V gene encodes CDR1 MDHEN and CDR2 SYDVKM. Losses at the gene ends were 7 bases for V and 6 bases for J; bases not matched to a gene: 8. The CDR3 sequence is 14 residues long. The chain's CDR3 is CASIWGGEAGELFF. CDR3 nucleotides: TGTGCCAGCATCTGGGGGGGAGAAGCCGGGGAGCTGTTTTTT.

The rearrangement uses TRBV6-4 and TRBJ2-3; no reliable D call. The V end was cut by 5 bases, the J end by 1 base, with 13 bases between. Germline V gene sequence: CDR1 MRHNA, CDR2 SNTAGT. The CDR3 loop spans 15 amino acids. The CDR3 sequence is CASSSGEAGTDTQYF. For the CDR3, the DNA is TGTGCCAGCAGTAGTGGAGAGGCAGGCACAGATACGCAGTATTTT.

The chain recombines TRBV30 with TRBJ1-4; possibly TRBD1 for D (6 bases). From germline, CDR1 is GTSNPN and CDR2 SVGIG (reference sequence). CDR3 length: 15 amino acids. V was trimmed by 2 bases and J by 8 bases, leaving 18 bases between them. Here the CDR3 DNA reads TGTGCCTGGAGTTCCTCGACAGGTCGGAACGAAAAACTGTTTTTT. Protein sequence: CAWSSSTGRNEKLFF.

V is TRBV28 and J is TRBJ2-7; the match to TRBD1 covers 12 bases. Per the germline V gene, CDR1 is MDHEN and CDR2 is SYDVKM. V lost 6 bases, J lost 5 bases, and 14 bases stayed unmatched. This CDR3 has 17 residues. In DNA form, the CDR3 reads TGTGCCAGCAGCCCTATCCTCCCGGGACAGGGGGCCGACGAGCAGTACTTC. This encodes CASSPILPGQGADEQYF.

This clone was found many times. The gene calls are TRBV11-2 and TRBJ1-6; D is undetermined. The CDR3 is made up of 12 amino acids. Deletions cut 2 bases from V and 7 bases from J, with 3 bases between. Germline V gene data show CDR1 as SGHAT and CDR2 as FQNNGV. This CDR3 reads CASSLSNSPLHF. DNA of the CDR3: TGTGCCAGCAGCTTAAGCAATTCACCCCTCCACTTT. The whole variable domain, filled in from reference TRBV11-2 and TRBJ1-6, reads EAGVAQSPRYKIIEKRQSVAFWCNPISGHATLYWYQQILGQGPKLLIQFQNNGVVDDSQLPKDRFSAERLKGVDSTLKIQPAKLEDSAVYLCASSLSNSPLHFGNGTRLTVT.

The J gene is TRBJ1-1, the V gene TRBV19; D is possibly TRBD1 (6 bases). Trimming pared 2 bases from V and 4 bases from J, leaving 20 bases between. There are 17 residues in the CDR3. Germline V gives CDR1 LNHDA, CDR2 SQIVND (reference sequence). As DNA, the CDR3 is TGTGCCAGTAGTATATCCAGGGGCGGCGCCAGGGGCACTGAAGCTTTCTTT. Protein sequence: CASSISRGGARGTEAFF.

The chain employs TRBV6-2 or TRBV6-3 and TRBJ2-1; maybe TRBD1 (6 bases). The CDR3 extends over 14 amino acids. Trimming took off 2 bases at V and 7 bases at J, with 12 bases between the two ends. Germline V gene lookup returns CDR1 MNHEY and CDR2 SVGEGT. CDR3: CASSYLGQANEQFF. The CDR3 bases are TGTGCCAGCAGTTACCTGGGACAAGCTAATGAGCAGTTCTTC.

The CDR3 DNA sequence: TGTGCCAGTAGTTTTCCAGGGGGCGCCGGGCAGCCCCAGCATTTT. It yields the protein CASSFPGGAGQPQHF. J is TRBJ1-5 and V is TRBV19; 8 nucleotides line up with TRBD1. V shed 5 bases and J 7 bases; nucleotides not matched to a gene: 10. The CDR3 extends over 15 amino acids. Germline-derived CDR1 and CDR2 are LNHDA and SQIVND (reference sequence).

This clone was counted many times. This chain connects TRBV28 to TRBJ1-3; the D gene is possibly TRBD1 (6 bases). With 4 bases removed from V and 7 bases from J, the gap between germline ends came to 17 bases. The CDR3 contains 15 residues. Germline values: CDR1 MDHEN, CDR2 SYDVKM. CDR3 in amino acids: CASSSPDSEGNTIYF. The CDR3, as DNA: TGTGCCAGCAGTTCGCCGGACAGTGAGGGCAACACCATATATTTT. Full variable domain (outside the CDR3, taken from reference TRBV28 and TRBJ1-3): DVKVTQSSRYLVKRTGEKVFLECVQDMDHENMFWYRQDPGLGLRLIYFSYDVKMKEKGDIPEGYSVSREKKERFSLILESASTNQTSMYLCASSSPDSEGNTIYFGEGSWLTVV.

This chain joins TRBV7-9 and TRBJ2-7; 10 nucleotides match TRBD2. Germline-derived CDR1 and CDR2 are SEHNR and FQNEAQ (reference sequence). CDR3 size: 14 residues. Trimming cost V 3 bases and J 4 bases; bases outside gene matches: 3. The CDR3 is CASSFLAGGYEQYF. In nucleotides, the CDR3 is TGTGCCAGCAGCTTCTTAGCGGGAGGATACGAGCAGTACTTC.

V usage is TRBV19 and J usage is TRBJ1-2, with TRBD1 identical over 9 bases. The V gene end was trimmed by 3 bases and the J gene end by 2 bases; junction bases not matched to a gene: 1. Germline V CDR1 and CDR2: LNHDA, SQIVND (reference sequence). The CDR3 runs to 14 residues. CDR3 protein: CASSIGTGNYGYTF. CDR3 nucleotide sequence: TGTGCCAGTAGTATCGGGACAGGGAACTATGGCTACACCTTC.

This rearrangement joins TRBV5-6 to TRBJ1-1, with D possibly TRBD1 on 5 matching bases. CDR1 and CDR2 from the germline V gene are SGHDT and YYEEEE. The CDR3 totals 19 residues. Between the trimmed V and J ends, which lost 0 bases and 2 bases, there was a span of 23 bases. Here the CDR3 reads CASSLVQKGRVFLNTEAFF. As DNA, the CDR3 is TGTGCCAGCAGCTTGGTGCAGAAGGGGCGCGTTTTCCTTAACACTGAAGCTTTCTTT.

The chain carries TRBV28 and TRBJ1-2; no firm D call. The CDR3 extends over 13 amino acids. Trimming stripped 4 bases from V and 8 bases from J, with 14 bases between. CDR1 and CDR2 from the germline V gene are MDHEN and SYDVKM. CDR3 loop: CASSSRLTTGYTF. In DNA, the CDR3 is TGTGCCAGCAGTTCCAGGCTGACAACCGGCTACACCTTC.